This T cell receptor beta chain was captured in a study of shared clonotypes between healthy human individuals. The V segment lost 6 bases and the J segment 5 bases; nucleotides outside the gene matches: 11. This CDR3 is 15 amino acids long. Per germline, CDR1 SQVTM and CDR2 ANQGSEA. Profiling relied on immunoSEQ multiplex PCR, and the TCRdb table lists in-frame clones only, not all of them. The sample has about 1.5 million clones, 98% seen once; the top ten hold roughly 0.45%. The chain couples TRBV29-1 to TRBJ2-3; 10 bases are shared with TRBD2. The TCR comes from a man aged 30 to 39 in good health. Input material: naive CD4+ T cells sorted from blood. As to subset: CD45RA+ positively selected. The CDR3, as DNA: TGCAGCGTCCCAAAGCGGGGGGGGCGCGTAGATACGCAGTATTTT. Translating gives CSVPKRGGRVDTQYF.